This T cell receptor (beta chain) is from a study of beta chain features in type 1 diabetes. CDR1 is SGHNT and CDR2 is YYREEE in the germline V gene (reference sequence). CDR3 size: 14 residues. J lost 6 bases, V lost 2 bases, and 4 bases had no gene match. cDNA synthesis used the whole RNA isolate, giving expressed TCRB sequences. Profiling relied on immunoSEQ multiplex PCR, and the TCRdb table lists in-frame clones only, not all of them. The table shows 160,000 or so clones, with about 9.8% occurring only once. This receptor was taken from a woman aged 18 to 35 in good health. J is TRBJ2-1 and V is TRBV5-4; 8 nucleotides match TRBD2. Sample: central memory CD4+ T cells from blood. The CDR3 nucleotides are TGTGCCAGCAGCTTAGCGGGAGTGTTCAATGAGCAGTTCTTC. Translation: CASSLAGVFNEQFF.